This TCR beta chain is from a study of T cells after yellow fever vaccination. Regarding the study as a whole: Abundant contaminating clonotypes from the bulk population could appear in FACS-sorted repertoires. Boosting was followed by the reappearance of most primary-vaccination clones (approximately 97% CD4, about 90% CD8).

The CDR3 totals 17 residues. Looked up from germline, CDR1 is MNHEY and CDR2 is SVGEGT. Trimming removed 4 bases from V and 2 bases from J; junction bases left unmatched: 1. MiXCR, run by TCRdb on the 5' RACE reads, gives a single entry per CDR3 protein. The sample has 350,000 to 450,000 distinct CDR3 sequences, approximately 18% seen once; the top ten hold 18%. This clonotype has more than one count but fewer than ten. Its cognate antigen is unknown. The sample in question was PBMCs, obtained before the yellow fever booster vaccination. The rearrangement uses TRBV6-2 or TRBV6-3 and TRBJ2-6; 14 positions agree with TRBD2. The receptor was derived from a man aged 18 to 30 who received the YFV17D yellow fever vaccine. CDR3 nucleotides: TGTGCCAGCAGTTCGGGACTAGCGGGAGCTGGGGCCAACGTCCTGACTTTC. Translating gives CASSSGLAGAGANVLTF.